This T cell receptor beta chain was documented in a study of T cells expressing NK-cell markers. UMIs accompanied the 5'RACE template switching by which TCR beta cDNA was made. TCRdb reworked the 5' RACE reads into one entry per CDR3 protein, no DNA. This sample contains approximately 380,000 distinct CDR3 sequences. The clonotype was recovered from a man aged 18-70 years in good health. What was sequenced was blood T cells: a sorted CD56 or NKG2C T cell subset, CD4+ or CD8+ T cells, or bulk PBMC T cells (not recorded which).

The CDR3 is CASSSSGTAVVKNIQYF. The chain carries TRBV19 and TRBJ2-4; TCRdb reports TRBD1, a call that lacks DNA to check it against. Germline V lookup: CDR1 LNHDA, CDR2 SQIVND (reference sequence). This CDR3 is 17 amino acids long.